A selection of T cell receptor beta chains follows, all from one sample in a study of beta chain features in type 1 diabetes. The protocol was immunoSEQ multiplex PCR, while the TCRdb copy is restricted to in-frame clones and leaves out a portion. The data show tens of thousands of clones, with over 40% seen just once and 1.4% held by the top ten. Sequencing used Tregs from blood. These receptors were collected from a man aged 25-40 years with type 1 diabetes. CDR3s include the opening cysteine and the closing phenylalanine or tryptophan. The D gene is left open where the match is weak. Expanded clones are given a class, and other clones once, few, many or no size at all.

>TRBJ2-5|TRBV5-1|TRBD2|.
CASSSGLAGGREYF
TGCGCCAGCAGCTCGGGACTAGCGGGAGGCCGGGAGTACTTC
>TRBJ1-2|TRBV28|.|.
CASSLFRGDGYTF
TGTGCCAGCAGTTTATTTCGGGGGGATGGCTACACCTTC
>TRBJ2-1|TRBV7-9|TRBD2|few
CASSLSGSRDEQFF
TGTGCCAGCAGCTTAAGCGGGAGTCGAGATGAGCAGTTCTTC
>TRBJ2-1|TRBV7-9|TRBD2|.
CASSWGRVKSYNEQFF
TGTGCCAGCAGCTGGGGGAGGGTGAAGTCCTACAATGAGCAGTTCTTC
>TRBJ1-1|TRBV9|TRBD1|.
CASSAAGTDLNTEAFF
TGTGCCAGCAGCGCGGCCGGGACAGACTTGAACACTGAAGCTTTCTTT
>TRBJ1-1|TRBV5-1|TRBD1|.
CASSAGQGMNTEAFF
TGCGCCAGCAGCGCCGGACAGGGTATGAACACTGAAGCTTTCTTT
>TRBJ1-1|TRBV10-3|.|few
CAISDTVNTEAFF
TGTGCCATCAGTGATACGGTTAACACTGAAGCTTTCTTT
>TRBJ2-7|TRBV30|.|.
CAGSSGLEGEQYF
TGTGCCGGGTCCTCGGGGCTGGAGGGCGAGCAGTACTTC
>TRBJ2-7|TRBV6-1|TRBD1|few
CASSTIKTGTHEQYF
TGTGCCAGCAGTACCATTAAGACAGGGACCCACGAGCAGTACTTC
>TRBJ2-5|TRBV5-1|.|.
CASSLDGVETQYF
TGCGCCAGCAGCTTGGACGGTGTGGAGACCCAGTACTTC
>TRBJ1-2|TRBV5-6|TRBD1|.
CASRLTGDNYGYTF
TGTGCCAGCAGACTGACAGGGGATAACTATGGCTACACCTTC
>TRBJ2-5|TRBV10-3|TRBD2|.
CAISLVGGPETQYF
TGTGCCATCAGTCTAGTGGGAGGGCCGGAGACCCAGTACTTC
>TRBJ2-7|TRBV28|TRBD1|.
CASTDRGTTYEQYF
TGTGCCAGCACGGACAGGGGGACTACCTACGAGCAGTACTTC
>TRBJ2-1|TRBV6-1|.|.
CASSPQTRAYNEQFF
TGTGCCAGCAGTCCCCAGACGAGGGCGTACAATGAGCAGTTCTTC
>TRBJ2-4|TRBV5-6|TRBD2|.
CASSLRWGGRYF
TGTGCCAGCAGCTTAAGATGGGGGGGAAGATACTTC
>TRBJ1-2|TRBV5-6|.|.
CASSPLAGVLNGYTF
TGTGCCAGCAGCCCCCTCGCGGGAGTCCTGAATGGCTACACCTTC
>TRBJ2-5|TRBV18|.|.
CASSPSKRVGTQYF
TGTGCCAGCTCACCGAGCAAGCGGGTGGGGACCCAGTACTTC
>TRBJ1-1|TRBV27|TRBD1|.
CASRSWDSHTEAFF
TGTGCCAGCAGATCTTGGGACAGCCACACTGAAGCTTTCTTT
>TRBJ1-4|TRBV28|TRBD1|.
CASSWTGPGEKLFF
TGTGCCAGCAGTTGGACAGGGCCTGGTGAAAAACTGTTTTTT
>TRBJ2-7|TRBV30|.|few
CAWSNSYEQYF
TGTGCCTGGAGCAATTCCTACGAGCAGTACTTC
>TRBJ2-3|TRBV11-2|TRBD2|.
CASSLQLAGAGTDTQYF
TGTGCCAGCAGCTTACAACTAGCGGGAGCGGGCACAGATACGCAGTATTTT
>TRBJ2-1|TRBV18|.|.
CASSPLLSAGDNEQFF
TGTGCCAGCTCACCACTCCTTAGTGCCGGGGACAATGAGCAGTTCTTC
>TRBJ1-4|TRBV7-9|.|once
CASSLSGGVNEKLFF
TGTGCCAGCAGCTTATCCGGGGGAGTTAATGAAAAACTGTTTTTT
>TRBJ2-5|TRBV5-1|TRBD2|.
CASSLSLAGQETQYF
TGCGCCAGCAGCTTGTCCCTAGCGGGACAAGAGACCCAGTACTTC
>TRBJ1-4|TRBV19|.|.
CASSFGAATNEKLFF
TGTGCCAGTAGCTTCGGAGCTGCAACTAATGAAAAACTGTTTTTT
>TRBJ2-3|TRBV5-6|.|few
CASRTDLTSTDTQYF
TGTGCCAGCAGGACGGACTTAACTAGCACAGATACGCAGTATTTT
>TRBJ1-5|TRBV6-1|.|few
CASSDIGNQPQHF
TGTGCCAGCAGTGATATCGGGAATCAGCCCCAGCATTTT
>TRBJ1-1|TRBV10-3|.|medium-sized
CAISESQFMNTEAFF
TGTGCCATCAGTGAGTCCCAGTTCATGAACACTGAAGCTTTCTTT
>TRBJ1-3|TRBV6-1|.|.
CASSEVSATGNTIYF
TGTGCCAGCAGCGAGGTATCGGCGACGGGAAACACCATATATTTT
>TRBJ2-1|TRBV30|.|.
CAWRDLRGSYNEQFF
TGTGCCTGGAGGGACCTGAGGGGGTCCTACAATGAGCAGTTCTTC
>TRBJ2-7|TRBV7-9|.|.
CASSLDHSGSYEQYF
TGTGCCAGCAGCTTAGACCATAGCGGTTCCTACGAGCAGTACTTC
>TRBJ2-2|TRBV2|.|.
CASSEGIRGTGELFF
TGTGCCAGCAGTGAGGGTATTAGGGGCACCGGGGAGCTGTTTTTT
>TRBJ1-5|TRBV4-2|.|.
CASSQGLGGGRGNQPQHF
TGTGCCAGCAGCCAAGGGTTGGGAGGGGGAAGGGGCAATCAGCCCCAGCATTTT
>TRBJ2-6|TRBV6-1|.|.
CASIRQATGANVLTF
TGTGCCAGCATTAGACAGGCGACTGGGGCCAACGTCCTGACTTTC
>TRBJ2-2|TRBV7-3|TRBD1|once
CASRNTGTGLTGELFF
TGTGCCAGCAGAAACACCGGGACAGGACTTACCGGGGAGCTGTTTTTT